This T cell receptor beta chain was documented in a study of blood T cell repertoires in COVID-19. Study summary: Both acute and convalescent COVID-19 samples were obtained from the United States, Italy and Spain. PBMCs, B-cell-depleted T cells, or T cells provided the cDNA or gDNA that made up the material.

With 0 bases clipped from V and 10 bases from J, the junction kept 8 bases outside the gene matches. This CDR3 contains 14 residues. CDR1 MNHNS and CDR2 SASEGT come from the germline V gene. Methods used by the authors: Amplifying reference gene primers gave estimates of nucleated cell counts. Data came from immunoSEQ multiplex PCR; TCRdb stores just in-frame clones and leaves some out. V, J and clone size derive from that table, while D and trimming were established from the DNA sequence. Here the sample spans around 150,000 clones, 87% being singletons. The receptor was derived from a man in his fifties or sixties with active COVID-19. Sequences were obtained from peripheral blood. The chain uses TRBV6-1 and TRBJ1-1, with 7 bases aligning to TRBD1. The DNA of the CDR3 is TGTGCCAGCAGTGAAGCGCCGACAGGGTTGGGAGCTTTCTTT. Amino acids: CASSEAPTGLGAFF.